The following is a T cell receptor beta chain sequence with its context. The study ran its PCR with 60 Vbeta and 13 Jbeta primers. Data came from immunoSEQ multiplex PCR; TCRdb stores just in-frame clones and leaves some out. The sample yields more than 70,000 clones, less than 85% seen once. This CDR3 region has 13 residues. The V end was cut by 5 bases, the J end by 4 bases, with 9 bases between. The V gene's germline CDR1 is MDHEN and CDR2 SYDVKM. This specimen comes from a study of cytomegalovirus exposure and HLA in healthy donors. The sequencing sample was made of PBMCs. The chain uses TRBV28 and TRBJ2-4; D unclear. This receptor was taken from a man in his thirties or forties in good health and CMV-seropositive. CDR3 DNA sequence: TGTGCCAGCAGTCCCCACGAGAAAAACATTCAGTACTTC. It yields the protein CASSPHEKNIQYF. Together with reference TRBV28 and TRBJ2-4, the CDR3 gives the full variable domain: DVKVTQSSRYLVKRTGEKVFLECVQDMDHENMFWYRQDPGLGLRLIYFSYDVKMKEKGDIPEGYSVSREKKERFSLILESASTNQTSMYLCASSPHEKNIQYFGAGTRLSVL.